Below, 31 T cell receptor beta chains from the same sample are listed, as sequenced in a study of identical twins. TCRdb analysed the 5' RACE reads with MiXCR anew, one entry per CDR3 protein. The sample consists of about 150,000 distinct CDR3 sequences, approximately 3.5% of them appearing once. Material for sequencing was memory T cells sorted from blood. Every receptor here comes from a young man in good health.

There are many counts of this clonotype. V is TRBV5-6 and J is TRBJ2-3; 12 bases map to TRBD1. CDR3 length equals 16 residues. The germline CDR1 and CDR2 sequences are SGHDT and YYEEEE. J was trimmed by 7 bases and V by 5 bases; bases with no gene match: 11. Written as DNA, the CDR3 is TGTGCCAGCAGGCCCCTCGGGACAGGGGGCATAAATACGCAGTATTTT. Amino acid sequence: CASRPLGTGGINTQYF.

At least ten counts were recorded for this clonotype. This rearrangement joins TRBV28 to TRBJ2-1, with 9 bases that match TRBD1. CDR3 length: 14 amino acids. V gave up 4 bases and J gave up 12 bases; unmatched junction bases: 10. Germline lookup yields CDR1 MDHEN and CDR2 SYDVKM. As DNA, the CDR3 is TGTGCCAGCAGTTCCTCCTCGGGACAGGGTGGGCAGTTCTTC. Amino acids: CASSSSSGQGGQFF.

In its sample, this clonotype was seen many times. The gene calls are TRBV12-3 or TRBV12-4 and TRBJ2-5, with 7 bases aligning to TRBD1. The length of the CDR3 is 13 residues. V dropped 6 bases and J dropped 5; count of bases not matched to a gene: 6. CDR3 DNA: TGTGCCAGCAGAAAACAGGGGATTGAGACCCAGTACTTC. Residues: CASRKQGIETQYF.

Many counts were recorded for this clonotype. This chain joins TRBV27 and TRBJ2-1; unclear D gene. The germline gives CDR1 MNHEY, CDR2 SMNVEV (reference sequence). The CDR3 covers 12 residues. With 9 bases removed from V and 5 bases from J, the gap between germline ends came to 11 bases. CDR3 sequence: CASARRDNEQFF. The CDR3 nucleotides are TGTGCCAGTGCAAGAAGGGACAATGAGCAGTTCTTC.

This clonotype occurred many times. The CDR3 bases are TGCAGTGCCCCCCTAATGTCCAGCGAAGGGCAACAGTTCTTC. It yields the protein CSAPLMSSEGQQFF. The V and J genes are TRBV20-1 and TRBJ2-1; D is unresolved. The germline V and J ends were trimmed by 6 bases and 13 bases, with 25 bases remaining between them. This CDR3 has 14 residues. Germline V lookup: CDR1 DFQATT, CDR2 SNEGSKA (reference sequence).

V usage is TRBV5-1 and J usage is TRBJ1-1; tentatively, D is TRBD1 (5 bases). Trimming stripped 4 bases from V and 4 bases from J, with 14 bases between. The CDR3 totals 14 residues. Germline V gene lookup returns CDR1 SGHRS and CDR2 YFSETQ. CDR3 sequence reads: CASSPGTPATEAFF. The CDR3 DNA reads as TGCGCCAGCAGCCCCGGGACCCCGGCCACTGAAGCTTTCTTT.

This clonotype was found many times. This chain links TRBV5-1 with TRBJ2-2, with a possible D match to TRBD1 (6 bases). Per the germline V gene, CDR1 is SGHRS and CDR2 is YFSETQ. This CDR3 is built from 16 residues. V lost 0 bases to trimming and J lost 2 bases, with 11 bases between them. CDR3 nucleotides: TGCGCCAGCAGCTTGGACGGACAGCTAAACACCGGGGAGCTGTTTTTT. Residues: CASSLDGQLNTGELFF.

With respect to this clonotype: Possible read error: a much larger clone is one base away. V is TRBV2 and J is TRBJ1-2, with D tentatively TRBD1 (5 bases). Trimming stripped 6 bases from V and 6 bases from J, with 14 bases between. Germline V CDR1 and CDR2: SNHLY, FYNNEI. The CDR3 length is 13 residues. The CDR3 nucleotides read TGTGCCAGCAGCGAACAGGTTGGGGATGGCTACACCTTC. Protein: CASSEQVGDGYTF.

This clonotype was detected ten times or more. V and J are TRBV7-2 and TRBJ2-5; D might be TRBD1 (5 bases). Germline V gene sequence: CDR1 SGHTA, CDR2 FQGNSA. Deletions cut 1 base from V and 2 bases from J, with 11 bases between. CDR3 size: 15 residues. In DNA, the CDR3 is TGTGCCAGCAGCTTAGAGCCAGGGCGGCAAGAGACCCAGTACTTC. This codes for CASSLEPGRQETQYF.

This clonotype was picked up many times. The V gene is TRBV12-3 or TRBV12-4, the J gene TRBJ2-2; 15 bases map to TRBD2. V gave up 1 base and J gave up 4 bases; unmatched junction bases: 4. The length of the CDR3 is 18 residues. CDR3 in amino acids: CASSLGGLAGGTTGELFF. As DNA, the CDR3 is TGTGCCAGCAGTTTAGGAGGACTAGCGGGAGGGACCACCGGGGAGCTGTTTTTT.

This clonotype was seen only a few times. The V and J genes are TRBV15 and TRBJ1-5; a weak D match, TRBD1 (5 bases). Trimming cost V 7 bases and J 5 bases, with 15 bases left between them. Germline CDR1 reads LNHNV; CDR2 reads YYDKDF (reference sequence). This CDR3 spans 14 amino acids. CDR3 DNA: TGTGCCACCAAAAACCGGGAAGGGGATCAGCCCCAGCATTTT. It is translated as CATKNREGDQPQHF.

This clonotype occurred many times. V is TRBV6-1 and J is TRBJ2-5, with 12 bases aligning to TRBD1. The CDR3 covers 14 residues. The ends lost 6 bases at V and 5 bases at J; junction bases unmatched: 4. CDR1 MNHNS and CDR2 SASEGT come from the germline V gene. In nucleotides, the CDR3 is TGTGCCAGCAGAAGGGACAGGGGGCTGGAGACCCAGTACTTC. Its translation is CASRRDRGLETQYF.

This clonotype was recorded many times. The chain recombines TRBV4-2 with TRBJ2-7; the D gene is possibly TRBD2 (5 bases). The V and J ends lost 1 base and 3 bases respectively, with 16 bases between them. Per germline, CDR1 LGHNA and CDR2 YNFKEQ. The CDR3 loop spans 16 amino acids. The CDR3 region has the DNA TGTGCCAGCAGCCAAGGTGGACGGAGGTCTTTCTACGAGCAGTACTTC. Its protein product is CASSQGGRRSFYEQYF.

This clonotype has ten or more counts. The gene calls are TRBV11-2 and TRBJ2-3; D not resolved. The V gene's germline CDR1 is SGHAT and CDR2 FQNNGV. V was trimmed by 3 bases and J by 4 bases, leaving 8 bases between them. The CDR3 is 13 amino acids. CDR3: CASSLLGADTQYF. The CDR3 DNA follows: TGTGCCAGCAGCTTGCTAGGTGCAGATACGCAGTATTTT.

This clonotype was picked up many times. The rearrangement links TRBV15 to TRBJ2-7; tentative D call: TRBD1 (6 bases). Trimming took off 5 bases at V and 4 bases at J, with 15 bases between the two ends. CDR3 size: 14 residues. Germline V lookup: CDR1 LNHNV, CDR2 YYDKDF (reference sequence). DNA for the CDR3: TGTGCCACCAGCCAAGAACAGGGTCGGTACGAGCAGTACTTC. Translating it yields CATSQEQGRYEQYF.

This clonotype was seen at least ten times. The V and J genes are TRBV7-2 and TRBJ2-7; D not resolved. The CDR3 loop spans 14 amino acids. CDR1 SGHTA and CDR2 FQGNSA come from the germline V gene. Deletions cut 5 bases from V and 0 bases from J, with 11 bases between. CDR3 DNA: TGTGCCAGCAGCGTAGGGTGGAGCTCCTACGAGCAGTACTTC. Protein sequence: CASSVGWSSYEQYF.

This clonotype was found many times. The chain couples TRBV12-3 or TRBV12-4 to TRBJ1-2; D is possibly TRBD1 (6 bases). The V and J ends lost 3 bases and 8 bases respectively, with 13 bases between them. The CDR3 is 13 residues long. CDR3 bases: TGTGCCAGCAGTTTTCCGGGGGCTCGAGGCTACACCTTC. Translation gives CASSFPGARGYTF.

The table lists this clonotype with many counts. The gene calls are TRBV7-6 and TRBJ1-5, with 10 bases lining up with TRBD1. The CDR3 totals 15 residues. CDR1 is SGHVS, CDR2 FNYEAQ, per germline. V shed 3 bases, J shed 4 bases, and the junction held 3 bases outside the gene matches. The CDR3 DNA follows: TGTGCCAGCAGCTTGGGGACAGGGGAGAATCAGCCCCAGCATTTT. Translating it yields CASSLGTGENQPQHF.

At least ten counts were recorded for this clonotype. This chain connects TRBV29-1 to TRBJ1-1, with D hard to call. The CDR3 spans 11 residues. Germline V CDR1 and CDR2: SQVTM, ANQGSEA. V was shortened by 4 bases and J by 7 bases, with 10 bases between the two germline ends. CDR3 amino acids: CSVGDPNEAFF. CDR3 bases: TGCAGCGTTGGAGACCCCAATGAAGCTTTCTTT.

The chain combines TRBV28 with TRBJ2-7; D remains ambiguous. The V end was cut by 6 bases, the J end by 1 base, with 10 bases between. CDR1 is MDHEN and CDR2 is SYDVKM in the germline V gene. The CDR3 runs 13 residues. CDR3 sequence reads: CASRTDGSYEQYF. DNA for the CDR3: TGTGCCAGCAGGACGGACGGATCCTACGAGCAGTACTTC.

This clonotype was seen many times. This chain connects TRBV6-1 to TRBJ2-1, with D possibly matching TRBD1 (5 bases). Between the trimmed V and J ends, which lost 6 bases and 13 bases, there was a span of 25 bases. This CDR3 has 15 amino acids. CDR1 and CDR2 (germline): MNHNS, SASEGT. The CDR3 coding sequence is TGTGCCAGCAGCCCAACTGGAGCTTGGGGCGGCCAACAGTTCTTC. Translating gives CASSPTGAWGGQQFF.

This clonotype showed up many times. The chain couples TRBV20-1 to TRBJ2-1, with TRBD2 identical over 13 bases. The CDR3 length is 15 residues. CDR1 DFQATT and CDR2 SNEGSKA come from the germline V gene (reference sequence). The J segment lost 6 bases and the V segment lost 5 bases, leaving 7 bases of the junction unmatched. CDR3 in DNA: TGCAGTGCTCACGGAACTAGCGGGAGGGCCAATGAGCAGTTCTTC. Translating gives CSAHGTSGRANEQFF.

There are many counts of this clonotype. The chain couples TRBV20-1 to TRBJ2-7; D is possibly TRBD1 (5 bases). The CDR3 spans 12 residues. Germline V gives CDR1 DFQATT, CDR2 SNEGSKA (reference sequence). Deletions cut 6 bases from V and 4 bases from J, with 13 bases between. This CDR3 reads CSAPTDSYEQYF. CDR3 nucleotides: TGCAGTGCCCCCACCGACAGTTACGAGCAGTACTTC.

This clonotype was observed at least ten times. This rearrangement joins TRBV12-3 or TRBV12-4 to TRBJ1-1, with D hard to call. This CDR3 spans 15 amino acids. V lost 3 bases to trimming and J lost 0 bases, with 11 bases between them. CDR3 in DNA: TGTGCCAGCAGTTTGGAGAGGCGGTTGAACACTGAAGCTTTCTTT. Protein sequence: CASSLERRLNTEAFF.

This clonotype came up many times. This chain joins TRBV28 and TRBJ2-7; D is possibly TRBD2 (7 bases). Germline CDR1 MDHEN, CDR2 SYDVKM. The V end was cut by 1 base, the J end by 3 bases, with 25 bases between. This CDR3 comprises 19 residues. Here the CDR3 reads CASSLLVRGLSIADYEQYF. CDR3 sequence (DNA): TGTGCCAGCAGTTTATTAGTGCGGGGGCTTTCGATTGCGGACTACGAGCAGTACTTC.

This clonotype was counted many times. The chain has TRBV6-1 and TRBJ2-7; D unresolved. V lost 6 bases to trimming and J lost 6 bases, with 15 bases between them. Germline CDR1 reads MNHNS; CDR2 reads SASEGT. The CDR3 extends over 13 amino acids. The CDR3 DNA is TGTGCCAGCAGCCCTGCCCCGTCCGCCGAGCAGTACTTC. Translation gives CASSPAPSAEQYF.

There are many counts of this clonotype. The genes are TRBV20-1 and TRBJ1-1; D may be TRBD1 (5 bases). The germline V and J ends were trimmed by 6 bases and 5 bases, with 13 bases remaining between them. In germline, CDR1 is DFQATT, CDR2 SNEGSKA (reference sequence). The CDR3 has 12 residues. CDR3: CSAGRGNTEAFF. CDR3 bases: TGCAGTGCCGGTCGGGGGAATACTGAAGCTTTCTTT.

This clonotype was found many times. This sequence joins TRBV4-2 and TRBJ2-1, with D hard to call. Germline CDR1 LGHNA, CDR2 YNFKEQ. This CDR3 has 13 amino acids. The V and J ends lost 0 bases and 9 bases respectively, with 9 bases between them. The CDR3 is CASSQDGDFEQFF. The CDR3, as DNA: TGTGCCAGCAGCCAAGATGGGGATTTTGAGCAGTTCTTC.

This clonotype was observed at least ten times. The chain recombines TRBV6-1 with TRBJ2-7, with D uncertain. Trimming shortened V by 2 bases and J by 5 bases, and 4 bases separated the two germline ends. Germline CDR1 and CDR2: MNHNS and SASEGT. The CDR3 loop spans 11 amino acids. CDR3 DNA: TGTGCCAGCAGTGAAAGGAACGAGCAGTACTTC. It yields the protein CASSERNEQYF.

This sequence joins TRBV5-4 and TRBJ2-3; 7 nucleotides match TRBD2. This CDR3 spans 15 amino acids. The germline CDR1 and CDR2 sequences are SGHNT and YYREEE (reference sequence). With 2 bases clipped from V and 2 bases from J, the junction kept 5 bases outside the gene matches. CDR3 loop: CASSLRAGITDTQYF. The CDR3 nucleotides are TGTGCCAGCAGCTTAAGAGCGGGAATCACAGATACGCAGTATTTT.

This clonotype was counted between two and nine times. The rearrangement links TRBV19 to TRBJ2-3, with 11 nucleotides matching TRBD2. The CDR3 loop spans 16 amino acids. J was trimmed by 2 bases and V by 2 bases; bases with no gene match: 3. CDR1 is LNHDA and CDR2 is SQIVND in the germline V gene (reference sequence). CDR3 sequence reads: CASSIRGLAVTDTQYF. CDR3 bases: TGTGCCAGTAGTATACGGGGACTAGCGGTCACAGATACGCAGTATTTT. Full variable domain (outside the CDR3, taken from reference TRBV19 and TRBJ2-3): DGGITQSPKYLFRKEGQNVTLSCEQNLNHDAMYWYRQDPGQGLRLIYYSQIVNDFQKGDIAEGYSVSREKKESFPLTVTSAQKNPTAFYLCASSIRGLAVTDTQYFGPGTRLTVL.